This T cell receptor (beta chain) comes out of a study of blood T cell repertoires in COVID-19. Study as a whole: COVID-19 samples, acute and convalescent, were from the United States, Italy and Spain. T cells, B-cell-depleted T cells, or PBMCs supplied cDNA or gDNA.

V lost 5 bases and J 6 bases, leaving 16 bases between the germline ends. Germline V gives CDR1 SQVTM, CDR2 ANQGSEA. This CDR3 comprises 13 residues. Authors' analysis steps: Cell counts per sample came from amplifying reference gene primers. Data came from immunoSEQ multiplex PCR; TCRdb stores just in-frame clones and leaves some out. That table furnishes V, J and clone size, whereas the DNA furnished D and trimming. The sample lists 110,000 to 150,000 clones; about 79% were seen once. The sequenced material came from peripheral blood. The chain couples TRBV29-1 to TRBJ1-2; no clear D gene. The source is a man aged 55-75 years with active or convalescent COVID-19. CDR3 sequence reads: CSVLAAKSHGYTF. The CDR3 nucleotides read TGCAGCGTTTTAGCAGCGAAGTCTCATGGCTACACCTTC.